This T cell receptor beta chain derives from a study of blood T cells in healthy people across ages. Total RNA amounts of at least 6 micrograms were extracted per sample. This CDR3 comprises 14 residues. J was trimmed by 3 bases and V by 4 bases; bases with no gene match: 9. Per the germline V gene, CDR1 is GTSNPN and CDR2 is SVGIG (reference sequence). A second roughly 6 to 11 cycle PCR used barcoded and J-beta primers. Using its own MiXCR run on the 5' RACE reads, TCRdb lists one record per CDR3 protein. This sample has 1.2 million to 1.5 million distinct CDR3 sequences, with approximately 59% found just once.

This sequence joins TRBV30 and TRBJ2-7; TRBD2 matches 7 bases. Input material: blood. This sequence originates from a man aged 18 to 35 in good health. As DNA, the CDR3 is TGTGCCTGGACGAAAGGGGAGGGGAGCTACGAGCAGTACTTC. This sequence encodes CAWTKGEGSYEQYF.